The clone carrying this TCR beta chain was counted ten times or more. Its antigen is unidentified. The record originates from a study of blood T cells in healthy people across ages. The study's findings and limits: Observed TCR beta diversity showed a strong correlation with the percentage of naive T cells as measured by flow cytometry. Reliance upon unsorted PBMCs precluded definitive naive versus antigen-experienced comparison. Possibly, changes in expanded clonotypes were confounded because donor CMV status was unknown.

Trimming stripped 0 bases from V and 3 bases from J, with 8 bases between. The CDR3 has 14 residues. Germline lookup yields CDR1 MNHEY and CDR2 SVGEGT. Combining a sample-barcoded 5' primer with a J-beta primer mix, a second PCR ran for roughly 7 to 12 cycles. Template switching added a 12-random-nucleotide identifier to every cDNA molecule. TCRdb re-called the 5' RACE reads through MiXCR, storing one row per CDR3 protein. The repertoire holds over 600,000 distinct CDR3 sequences, with about 43% as singletons. The genes are TRBV6-2 or TRBV6-3 and TRBJ2-5, with a weak D call TRBD1 (6 bases). Sample: blood. This TCR derives from a man aged 80 or over in good health. CDR3 nucleotide sequence: TGTGCCAGCAGTTACTCGGGACAAAAAGAGACCCAGTACTTC. Protein: CASSYSGQKETQYF.